The 28 T cell receptor beta chains presented below share a single source sample, sequenced in a study of blood T cell repertoires in COVID-19. Assay: immunoSEQ multiplex PCR; the TCRdb copy retains only in-frame clones and omits some. The profile shows 350,000 or so clones, nearly 90% of them singletons. What was sequenced was peripheral blood. These receptors were taken from a man aged 18 to 30 with active or convalescent COVID-19.

The genes are TRBV7-9 and TRBJ2-3, with TRBD2 matching 12 bases. In germline, CDR1 is SEHNR, CDR2 FQNEAQ (reference sequence). V dropped 4 bases and J dropped 5; count of bases not matched to a gene: 10. The length of the CDR3 is 17 residues. The CDR3, as DNA: TGTGCCAGCAGCTCTGCCCTTGGACTAGCGGGAAAAGATACGCAGTATTTT. Protein sequence: CASSSALGLAGKDTQYF. Using reference TRBV7-9 and TRBJ2-3 for the parts outside the CDR3, the full variable domain is DTGVSQNPRHKITKRGQNVTFRCDPISEHNRLYWYRQTLGQGPEFLTYFQNEAQLEKSRLLSDRFSAERPKGSFSTLEIQRTEQGDSAMYLCASSSALGLAGKDTQYFGPGTRLTVL.

The chain links TRBV28 to TRBJ1-1; the D gene is possibly TRBD1 (6 bases). CDR1 MDHEN and CDR2 SYDVKM come from the germline V gene. This CDR3 region has 15 residues. Trimming cost V 7 bases and J 1 base, with 16 bases left between them. As DNA, the CDR3 is TGTGCCAGCACTCAAGGGGGACACCGGAACACTGAAGCTTTCTTT. It codes for CASTQGGHRNTEAFF.

V gene TRBV27 combines with J gene TRBJ2-3, with D perhaps TRBD2 (6 bases). V dropped 7 bases and J dropped 1 base, with 15 bases sitting between them. This CDR3 has 15 amino acids. The V gene's germline CDR1 is MNHEY and CDR2 SMNVEV (reference sequence). The CDR3, as DNA: TGTGCCAGCACTCGTGGAGGGAAGGGCACAGATACGCAGTATTTT. This codes for CASTRGGKGTDTQYF.

The chain has TRBV19 and TRBJ1-2; D unresolved. Germline V gives CDR1 LNHDA, CDR2 SQIVND (reference sequence). The ends were cut back, 3 bases at V and 2 bases at J, with 22 bases in the middle. This CDR3 contains 18 residues. Written as DNA, the CDR3 is TGTGCCAGTAGTATCTCCTCTTATTACAGTGGAATAAACTATGGCTACACCTTC. Its translation: CASSISSYYSGINYGYTF.

The gene calls are TRBV16 and TRBJ1-4; D may be TRBD1 (5 bases). The CDR3 runs 14 residues. Germline V gene sequence: CDR1 KGHSY, CDR2 FQNENV. Trimming took 6 bases from V and 8 from J, leaving 16 bases between them. The CDR3 bases are TGTGCCAGCAGTGCCTCGGGGGTATCCGAAAAACTGTTTTTT. Its translation is CASSASGVSEKLFF.

The chain is built from TRBV11-1 and TRBJ2-1, with D possibly matching TRBD2 (5 bases). V lost 3 bases and J 6 bases, leaving 18 bases between the germline ends. Germline-derived CDR1 and CDR2 are SGHAT and FQDESV (reference sequence). CDR3 size: 16 residues. This CDR3 is CASSFTQRLGGNEQFF. The CDR3 nucleotides are TGTGCCAGCAGCTTCACCCAGAGGCTAGGAGGCAATGAGCAGTTCTTC.

On this clone: Additional DNA sequences in this sample encode the identical CDR3. The chain uses TRBV9 and TRBJ1-1; D is ambiguous. The length of the CDR3 is 13 residues. V was clipped by 0 bases and J by 3 bases, with 6 bases between them. Germline-derived CDR1 and CDR2 are SGDLS and YYNGEE. The CDR3 loop is CASSVGGYTEAFF. For the CDR3, the DNA is TGTGCCAGCAGCGTAGGCGGTTACACTGAAGCTTTCTTT.

The chain recombines TRBV7-8 with TRBJ2-7; 7 bases line up with TRBD1. The CDR3 sequence is 15 residues long. The V gene end was trimmed by 5 bases and the J gene end by 3 bases; junction bases not matched to a gene: 10. CDR1 and CDR2 from the germline V gene are SGHVS and FQNEAQ. Here the CDR3 DNA reads TGTGCCAGCAGCCCGCGTCGTGGGACAGACTACGAGCAGTACTTC. This codes for CASSPRRGTDYEQYF.

As DNA, the CDR3 is TGTGCCAGCAGCTTAGATGAGAGGACAGGGTTCTCCTATGGCTACACCTTC. It translates to CASSLDERTGFSYGYTF. The chain has TRBV7-8 and TRBJ1-2; 8 positions match TRBD1. CDR3 length: 17 amino acids. After removal of 1 base from V and 4 bases from J, the junction contained 11 bases not matched to a gene. CDR1 SGHVS and CDR2 FQNEAQ come from the germline V gene. Combining the CDR3 with reference TRBV7-8 and TRBJ1-2 gives the whole variable domain GAGVSQSPRYKVAKRGQDVALRCDPISGHVSLFWYQQALGQGPEFLTYFQNEAQLDKSGLPSDRFFAERPEGSVSTLKIQRTQQEDSAVYLCASSLDERTGFSYGYTFGSGTRLTVV.

This clone was counted once. This sequence joins TRBV6-2 or TRBV6-3 and TRBJ2-7; TRBD1 matches at 11 bases. Germline CDR1 and CDR2: MNHEY and SVGEGT. The junction had 8 bases not matched to a gene; V was cut back by 6 bases and J by 4 bases. The CDR3 is 15 residues long. The CDR3 DNA follows: TGTGCCAGCAGCCAGCGTGGGACAGGGGGTTACGAGCAGTACTTC. Protein: CASSQRGTGGYEQYF.

The chain is built from TRBV11-2 and TRBJ2-7; D unclear. V gave up 6 bases and J gave up 6 bases, with 6 bases separating them. This CDR3 region has 10 residues. Germline V gene lookup returns CDR1 SGHAT and CDR2 FQNNGV. In DNA, the CDR3 is TGTGCCAGCAGTTCTATCGAGCAGTACTTC. Amino acids: CASSSIEQYF.

The chain employs TRBV29-1 and TRBJ1-2; D is undetermined. The germline V and J ends were trimmed by 7 bases and 0 bases, with 12 bases remaining between them. The germline V gene encodes CDR1 SQVTM and CDR2 ANQGSEA. The CDR3 has 13 amino acids. The CDR3 here is CSAGPGTNYGYTF. The CDR3 coding sequence is TGCAGCGCCGGTCCAGGAACTAACTATGGCTACACCTTC.

The J gene is TRBJ1-1, the V gene TRBV28; a weak D match, TRBD1 (6 bases). CDR1 MDHEN and CDR2 SYDVKM come from the germline V gene. The CDR3 sequence is 15 residues long. V dropped 3 bases and J dropped 0 bases, with 11 bases sitting between them. The chain's CDR3 is CASSLAGTMNTEAFF. The CDR3 nucleotides are TGTGCCAGCAGTTTGGCAGGGACAATGAACACTGAAGCTTTCTTT.

The rearrangement joins TRBV7-8 to TRBJ2-7; 9 bases are a match to TRBD1. V was clipped by 5 bases and J by 3 bases; unmatched bases: 5. CDR1 SGHVS and CDR2 FQNEAQ come from the germline V gene. The CDR3 runs 14 residues. The CDR3 region is CASSPTGQGYEQYF. The CDR3 nucleotides are TGTGCCAGCAGCCCGACGGGACAGGGCTACGAGCAGTACTTC.

This chain joins TRBV6-5 and TRBJ1-1; possibly TRBD1 for D (5 bases). Germline CDR1 reads MNHEY; CDR2 reads SVGAGI. The length of the CDR3 is 16 residues. V dropped 0 bases and J dropped 4 bases, with 15 bases sitting between them. CDR3 nucleotides: TGTGCCAGCAGTTACTCAGGACCCGGCGGGGGCACTGAAGCTTTCTTT. This encodes CASSYSGPGGGTEAFF.

The chain carries TRBV5-1 and TRBJ1-1; D remains unclear. CDR3 size: 12 residues. Trimming took off 2 bases at V and 1 base at J, with 3 bases between the two ends. Germline CDR1 is SGHRS and CDR2 is YFSETQ. CDR3: CASSLQNTEAFF. CDR3 DNA: TGCGCCAGCAGCTTACAGAACACTGAAGCTTTCTTT.

This chain links TRBV11-2 with TRBJ2-2, with 8 bases that match TRBD2. In germline, CDR1 is SGHAT, CDR2 FQNNGV. J gave up 5 bases and V 4 bases, and 9 bases lay outside the gene matches. The CDR3 is made up of 16 amino acids. The CDR3 nucleotides read TGTGCCAGCAGCTCCCCCGCGGGGGGAGGGACCGGGGAGCTGTTTTTT. As protein: CASSSPAGGGTGELFF.

V usage is TRBV15 and J usage is TRBJ2-7, with TRBD1 identical over 11 bases. Trimming removed 9 bases from V and 4 bases from J; junction bases left unmatched: 5. The CDR3 loop spans 13 amino acids. Germline V CDR1 and CDR2: LNHNV, YYDKDF (reference sequence). In DNA, the CDR3 is TGTGCCACAAGCGGGACAGGGGGTTACGAGCAGTACTTC. It yields the protein CATSGTGGYEQYF.

This chain joins TRBV14 and TRBJ2-7; possibly TRBD2 for D (7 bases). V lost 1 base and J 2 bases, leaving 15 bases between the germline ends. CDR1 SGHDN and CDR2 FVKESK come from the germline V gene. This CDR3 contains 16 residues. Here the CDR3 reads CASSQGSVGGPYEQYF. The CDR3 DNA follows: TGTGCCAGCAGCCAAGGAAGCGTCGGGGGGCCCTACGAGCAGTACTTC.

This clone was observed a single time. The chain is built from TRBV6-5 and TRBJ1-5; 8 bases fit TRBD1. With V trimmed by 7 bases and J by 5 bases, 7 bases remained unmatched. Per germline, CDR1 MNHEY and CDR2 SVGAGI. The CDR3 runs 14 residues. The CDR3 reads CASNLDRAYQPQHF. The CDR3 nucleotides are TGTGCCAGCAACCTGGACAGGGCCTATCAGCCCCAGCATTTT.

This clone was observed a few times. Additional DNA sequences in this sample encode the identical CDR3. The chain employs TRBV18 and TRBJ1-1; 9 nucleotides line up with TRBD1. The CDR3 consists of 15 residues. Germline V gene data show CDR1 as KGHSH and CDR2 as LQKENI. The V segment lost 4 bases and the J segment 0 bases; nucleotides outside the gene matches: 3. The CDR3 DNA follows: TGTGCCAGCTCACTGGGACAGGGACTGAACACTGAAGCTTTCTTT. Translation gives CASSLGQGLNTEAFF.

CDR3 region: CSVEETTGFSYEQYF. CDR3 nucleotides: TGCAGCGTTGAAGAAACGACGGGGTTCTCCTACGAGCAGTACTTC. This chain links TRBV29-1 with TRBJ2-7; tentatively, D is TRBD2 (5 bases). The ends were cut back, 0 bases at V and 0 bases at J, with 12 bases in the middle. CDR3 length equals 15 residues. Germline-derived CDR1 and CDR2 are SQVTM and ANQGSEA.

The chain joins TRBV15 to TRBJ2-3, with a tentative D call TRBD1 (6 bases). V lost 0 bases to trimming and J lost 2 bases, with 9 bases between them. This CDR3 comprises 15 residues. The germline gives CDR1 LNHNV, CDR2 YYDKDF (reference sequence). The CDR3 is CATSREAGATDTQYF. DNA of the CDR3: TGTGCCACCAGCAGAGAAGCAGGGGCCACAGATACGCAGTATTTT.

The J gene is TRBJ2-1, the V gene TRBV29-1; 10 bases agree with TRBD2. The CDR3 spans 16 residues. Trimming at V came to 5 bases and at J to 2 bases, leaving 9 bases not matched to a gene. Looked up from germline, CDR1 is SQVTM and CDR2 is ANQGSEA. The CDR3 DNA sequence: TGCAGCGTTCCCCCTATAGCGGGAGGCCCCTACAATGAGCAGTTCTTC. Its protein product is CSVPPIAGGPYNEQFF.

The chain uses TRBV7-2 and TRBJ1-1; D might be TRBD1 (6 bases). The germline V gene encodes CDR1 SGHTA and CDR2 FQGNSA. V lost 5 bases and J 8 bases, leaving 18 bases between the germline ends. The CDR3 covers 14 residues. The CDR3 loop reads CASSIRGLGGEAFF. CDR3 nucleotides: TGTGCCAGCAGCATACGGGGTTTAGGGGGAGAAGCTTTCTTT.

This chain connects TRBV7-6 to TRBJ2-1; D might be TRBD2 (6 bases). The germline V and J ends were trimmed by 5 bases and 2 bases, with 13 bases remaining between them. Germline V gene sequence: CDR1 SGHVS, CDR2 FNYEAQ. CDR3 length: 15 amino acids. The CDR3 nucleotides are TGTGCCAGCAGCACCGGGACTTACACCTACAATGAGCAGTTCTTC. As protein: CASSTGTYTYNEQFF.

This chain uses TRBV18 with TRBJ1-1; D gene unclear. CDR1 is KGHSH, CDR2 LQKENI, per germline. Between the trimmed V and J ends, which lost 4 bases and 0 bases, there was a span of 6 bases. The CDR3 totals 13 residues. The CDR3 sequence: CASSLAMNTEAFF. The CDR3 bases are TGTGCCAGCTCACTTGCGATGAACACTGAAGCTTTCTTT.

The CDR3 DNA follows: TGTGCCAGCAGCCAAACAGGAGCCCCCGAGCAGTACTTC. This translates into CASSQTGAPEQYF. The chain joins TRBV28 to TRBJ2-7, with a weak D call TRBD1 (5 bases). Germline CDR1 reads MDHEN; CDR2 reads SYDVKM. This CDR3 has 13 residues. Trimming cost V 6 bases and J 6 bases, with 15 bases left between them.